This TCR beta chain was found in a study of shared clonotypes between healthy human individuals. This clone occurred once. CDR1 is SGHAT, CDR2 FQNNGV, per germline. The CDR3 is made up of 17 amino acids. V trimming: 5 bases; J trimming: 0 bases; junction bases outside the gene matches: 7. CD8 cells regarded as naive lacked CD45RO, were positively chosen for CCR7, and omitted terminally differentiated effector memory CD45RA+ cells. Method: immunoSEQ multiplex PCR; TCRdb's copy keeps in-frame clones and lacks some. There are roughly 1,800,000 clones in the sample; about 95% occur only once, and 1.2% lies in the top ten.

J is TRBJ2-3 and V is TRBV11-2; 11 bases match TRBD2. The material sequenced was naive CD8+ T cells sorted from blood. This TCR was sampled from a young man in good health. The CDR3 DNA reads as TGTGCCAGCAGCGTACTAGCGGGAGATGAAAGCACAGATACGCAGTATTTT. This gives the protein CASSVLAGDESTDTQYF.